The next 3 T cell receptor beta chains were all read from a single sample in a study of blood T cell repertoires in COVID-19. Using immunoSEQ multiplex PCR, the repertoire was profiled, and TCRdb retains in-frame clones only, with some absent. The sample lists roughly 250,000 clones; around 86% were seen once. The specimen sequenced was peripheral blood. Receptor source: a woman in her sixties or seventies with active or convalescent COVID-19.

V gene TRBV4-1 combines with J gene TRBJ1-1; 8 bases are shared with TRBD1. Germline lookup yields CDR1 MGHRA and CDR2 YSYEKL. Trimming at V came to 1 base and at J to 1 base, leaving 2 bases not matched to a gene. This CDR3 has 15 amino acids. The CDR3 DNA reads TGCGCCAGCAGCCAAGGACAGGGGCCGAACACTGAAGCTTTCTTT. Residues: CASSQGQGPNTEAFF.

This clone was seen a few times. This chain joins TRBV12-5 and TRBJ2-7; 8 bases fit TRBD1. Germline CDR1 LGHNT, CDR2 FRNRAP. This CDR3 is built from 17 residues. With 4 bases clipped from V and 2 bases from J, the junction kept 13 bases outside the gene matches. CDR3 loop: CASGSPPFRGLPYEQYF. Written as DNA, the CDR3 is TGTGCTAGTGGTTCGCCCCCGTTCAGGGGGCTTCCCTACGAGCAGTACTTC.

The rearrangement links TRBV7-9 to TRBJ1-4; TRBD1 might be the D (5 bases). CDR1 is SEHNR and CDR2 is FQNEAQ in the germline V gene (reference sequence). The CDR3 sequence is 15 residues long. V gave up 4 bases and J gave up 8 bases, with 17 bases separating them. CDR3 residues: CASSYTDGAGEKLFF. The CDR3 bases are TGTGCCAGCAGCTATACCGACGGAGCAGGGGAAAAACTGTTTTTT.